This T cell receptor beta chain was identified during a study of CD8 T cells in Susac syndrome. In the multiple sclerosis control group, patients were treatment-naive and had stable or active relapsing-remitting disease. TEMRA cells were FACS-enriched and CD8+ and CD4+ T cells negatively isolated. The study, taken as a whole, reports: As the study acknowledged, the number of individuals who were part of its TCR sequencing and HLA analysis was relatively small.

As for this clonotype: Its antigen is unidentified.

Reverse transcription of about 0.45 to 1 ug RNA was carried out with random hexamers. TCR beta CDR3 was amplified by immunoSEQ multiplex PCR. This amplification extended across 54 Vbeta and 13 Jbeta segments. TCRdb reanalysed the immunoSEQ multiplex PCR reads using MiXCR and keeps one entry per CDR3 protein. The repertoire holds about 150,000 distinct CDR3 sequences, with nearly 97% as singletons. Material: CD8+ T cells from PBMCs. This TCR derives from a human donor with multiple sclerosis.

The CDR3 DNA sequence: TGTGCCAGCCGACCCGGGACAGGCGTAGCTCCCCTCCACTTT. Translating it yields CASRPGTGVAPLHF. The J gene is TRBJ1-6, the V gene TRBV6-2 or TRBV6-3, with TRBD1 matching 8 bases. CDR3 length: 14 amino acids. Germline V CDR1 and CDR2: MNHEY, SVGEGT. J was trimmed by 13 bases and V by 8 bases; bases with no gene match: 13.